Presented here are 21 T cell receptor beta chains from one specimen sequenced in a study of blood T cell repertoires in COVID-19. The data were produced by immunoSEQ multiplex PCR, yet TCRdb's version contains in-frame clones alone and is incomplete. This sample has approximately 190,000 clones; roughly 82% occur once, and the top ten carry 7.8%. Sequenced: peripheral blood. These receptor sequences come from a woman aged 55 to 70 with COVID-19, enrolled during active disease.

The chain recombines TRBV27 with TRBJ2-7; a weak D match, TRBD2 (7 bases). Germline V CDR1 and CDR2: MNHEY, SMNVEV (reference sequence). The V and J ends lost 1 base and 4 bases respectively, with 17 bases between them. CDR3 length: 16 amino acids. The CDR3 region has the DNA TGTGCCAGCAGTTTATTCTTAGTCGGGGGGCTTTACGAGCAGTACTTC. Residues: CASSLFLVGGLYEQYF.

This clone is a singleton in its sample. The chain recombines TRBV9 with TRBJ1-4, with a weak D call TRBD1 (6 bases). The CDR3 has 17 amino acids. V lost 1 base to trimming and J lost 0 bases, with 13 bases between them. Looked up from germline, CDR1 is SGDLS and CDR2 is YYNGEE. The CDR3 coding sequence is TGTGCCAGCAGCGTAACCGGGACACCTGCAACTAATGAAAAACTGTTTTTT. It encodes CASSVTGTPATNEKLFF. Full variable domain (missing parts from reference TRBV9 and TRBJ1-4): DSGVTQTPKHLITATGQRVTLRCSPRSGDLSVYWYQQSLDQGLQFLIQYYNGEERAKGNILERFSAQQFPDLHSELNLSSLELGDSALYFCASSVTGTPATNEKLFFGSGTQLSVL.

This chain uses TRBV28 with TRBJ2-4, with a weak D call TRBD2 (5 bases). The CDR3 has 16 amino acids. Germline CDR1 MDHEN, CDR2 SYDVKM. V lost 3 bases and J 0 bases, leaving 12 bases between the germline ends. The CDR3 loop reads CASSLVLGVAKNIQYF. The CDR3 coding sequence is TGTGCCAGCAGTTTGGTTCTCGGGGTAGCCAAAAACATTCAGTACTTC.

The chain links TRBV6-6 to TRBJ1-2; 10 bases map to TRBD1. The germline gives CDR1 MNHNY, CDR2 SVGAGI (reference sequence). This CDR3 contains 14 residues. V shed 5 bases and J 6 bases; nucleotides not matched to a gene: 6. The CDR3 loop reads CASSPGTGAHGYTF. In nucleotides, the CDR3 is TGTGCCAGCAGTCCCGGGACAGGGGCGCATGGCTACACCTTC.

This chain joins TRBV7-2 and TRBJ2-3; 8 bases are shared with TRBD2. The CDR3 is 14 residues long. CDR1 is SGHTA and CDR2 is FQGNSA in the germline V gene. J lost 4 bases, V lost 5 bases, and 5 bases had no gene match. CDR3 bases: TGTGCCAGCAGCCAACTAGCGGTATCAGATACGCAGTATTTT. This encodes CASSQLAVSDTQYF.

The chain joins TRBV7-9 to TRBJ2-1; D remains ambiguous. The CDR3 has 15 residues. Trimming shortened V by 2 bases and J by 8 bases, and 16 bases separated the two germline ends. Per the germline V gene, CDR1 is SEHNR and CDR2 is FQNEAQ (reference sequence). The CDR3 nucleotides read TGTGCCAGCAGCTTACATGGCGTTAGCTTCTATGAGCAGTTCTTC. Protein sequence: CASSLHGVSFYEQFF.

The genes are TRBV27 and TRBJ1-6, with 9 bases matching TRBD1. The CDR3 runs 18 residues. J was trimmed by 0 bases and V by 3 bases; bases with no gene match: 6. Per germline, CDR1 MNHEY and CDR2 SMNVEV (reference sequence). The CDR3 sequence is CASSFGTGRSSYNSPLHF. CDR3 nucleotides: TGTGCCAGCAGTTTCGGGACAGGGAGAAGCTCCTATAATTCACCCCTCCACTTT.

The rearrangement joins TRBV4-3 to TRBJ2-1; the match to TRBD2 covers 10 bases. Germline CDR1 reads LGHNA; CDR2 reads YSLEER. V was pared by 0 bases and J by 8 bases, with 10 bases of the junction left unmatched. The CDR3 runs to 17 residues. The CDR3 coding sequence is TGCGCCAGCAGCCAAGATCAGGGGGCTAGCGGGAGCTATGAGCAGTTCTTC. As protein: CASSQDQGASGSYEQFF.

This chain joins TRBV28 and TRBJ1-5; 8 bases line up with TRBD1. The V gene end was trimmed by 2 bases and the J gene end by 3 bases; junction bases not matched to a gene: 6. In germline, CDR1 is MDHEN, CDR2 SYDVKM. The CDR3 consists of 16 residues. CDR3 bases: TGTGCCAGCAGTTTAGGAGACAGGGGACCCAATCAGCCCCAGCATTTT. This codes for CASSLGDRGPNQPQHF.

The J gene is TRBJ2-6, the V gene TRBV7-3, with 7 positions matching TRBD2. Germline CDR1 SGHTA, CDR2 FQGTGA. The CDR3 covers 16 residues. The V gene end was trimmed by 5 bases and the J gene end by 2 bases; junction bases not matched to a gene: 6. CDR3 DNA: TGTGCCAGCAGCGCCTCGGGAGGTGCTGGGGCCAACGTCCTGACTTTC. Translated, it gives CASSASGGAGANVLTF.

The chain recombines TRBV7-9 with TRBJ1-5; 10 positions match TRBD1. The CDR3 runs 15 residues. The V gene's germline CDR1 is SEHNR and CDR2 FQNEAQ (reference sequence). V gave up 5 bases and J gave up 6 bases; unmatched junction bases: 7. CDR3 in DNA: TGTGCCAGCAGCCACGACAGGGGGCGACTTCAGCCCCAGCATTTT. This gives the protein CASSHDRGRLQPQHF.

The chain has TRBV2 and TRBJ2-7, with D unresolved. The CDR3 totals 10 residues. Germline-derived CDR1 and CDR2 are SNHLY and FYNNEI. V lost 6 bases and J lost 7, with 7 bases in between. CDR3 protein: CASRFSEQYV. For the CDR3, the DNA is TGTGCCAGCAGATTTAGTGAGCAGTACGTC.

The genes are TRBV5-1 and TRBJ2-5; TRBD2 might be the D (5 bases). The CDR3 is made up of 14 amino acids. V was trimmed by 2 bases and J by 1 base, leaving 9 bases between them. The germline gives CDR1 SGHRS, CDR2 YFSETQ. This chain's CDR3 is CASSFRRVQETQYF. The CDR3, as DNA: TGCGCCAGCAGCTTTCGGCGGGTCCAAGAGACCCAGTACTTC.

The chain combines TRBV23-1 with TRBJ1-5; possible D gene TRBD1, 5 bases. TRBV23-1 is given ORF status, its function remaining uncertain. The CDR3 sequence is 17 residues long. V was pared by 2 bases and J by 2 bases, with 16 bases between. The CDR3 loop is CASSQAFGGQGNQPQHF. The CDR3 region has the DNA TGCGCCAGCAGTCAAGCTTTCGGGGGTCAGGGCAATCAGCCCCAGCATTTT.

This clone was counted a single time. This chain joins TRBV5-1 and TRBJ1-2; weak D call: TRBD1 (6 bases). Germline values: CDR1 SGHRS, CDR2 YFSETQ. This CDR3 comprises 15 residues. Deletions cut 0 bases from V and 4 bases from J, with 13 bases between. CDR3 region: CASSLAQGIGYGYTF. The CDR3, as DNA: TGCGCCAGCAGCTTGGCGCAGGGGATTGGCTATGGCTACACCTTC.

V gene TRBV5-4 combines with J gene TRBJ1-2; weak D call: TRBD1 (5 bases). The CDR3 length is 13 residues. The ends were cut back, 4 bases at V and 4 bases at J, with 11 bases in the middle. Germline values: CDR1 SGHNT, CDR2 YYREEE (reference sequence). CDR3 sequence (DNA): TGTGCCAGCAGCCTACCAGGGCCCTATGGCTACACCTTC. It encodes CASSLPGPYGYTF. Full variable domain (missing parts from reference TRBV5-4 and TRBJ1-2): ETGVTQSPTHLIKTRGQQVTLRCSSQSGHNTVSWYQQALGQGPQFIFQYYREEENGRGNFPPRFSGLQFPNYSSELNVNALELDDSALYLCASSLPGPYGYTFGSGTRLTVV.

V is TRBV19 and J is TRBJ1-5, with D uncertain. Germline lookup yields CDR1 LNHDA and CDR2 SQIVND (reference sequence). CDR3 length equals 17 residues. V was cut by 4 bases and J by 0 bases, with 16 bases left in between. The DNA of the CDR3 is TGTGCCAGTAGTAGGAGCGGATATGCGCTTAGCAATCAGCCCCAGCATTTT. Protein sequence: CASSRSGYALSNQPQHF.

The chain links TRBV20-1 to TRBJ1-3, with D maybe TRBD1 (5 bases). V was pared by 3 bases and J by 0 bases, with 12 bases between. The CDR3 loop spans 15 amino acids. The germline V gene has CDR1 DFQATT and CDR2 SNEGSKA (reference sequence). For the CDR3, the DNA is TGCAGTGCTAGTGGGGGGGACCTCTCTGGAAACACCATATATTTT. Amino acids: CSASGGDLSGNTIYF.

The CDR3 protein is CASSPTGTGISYGYTF. The DNA of the CDR3 is TGTGCCAGCAGTCCCACCGGGACAGGGATTAGCTATGGCTACACCTTC. V usage is TRBV28 and J usage is TRBJ1-2; TRBD1 matches at 9 bases. CDR3 length: 16 residues. V lost 5 bases to trimming and J lost 4 bases; unmatched junction nucleotides: 11. CDR1 and CDR2 from the germline V gene are MDHEN and SYDVKM.

The chain couples TRBV29-1 to TRBJ1-5; weak D call: TRBD1 (6 bases). CDR3 length equals 13 residues. V was shortened by 4 bases and J by 4 bases, with 11 bases between the two germline ends. Germline CDR1 reads SQVTM; CDR2 reads ANQGSEA. DNA for the CDR3: TGCAGCGTTGCGGGGGGCGAAAATCAGCCCCAGCATTTT. Its protein product is CSVAGGENQPQHF.

This clone was counted between two and nine times. The rearrangement joins TRBV4-3 to TRBJ2-2, with 9 bases fitting TRBD2. J lost 6 bases, V lost 0 bases, and 5 bases had no gene match. From germline, CDR1 is LGHNA and CDR2 YSLEER. The CDR3 totals 16 residues. The CDR3 DNA reads as TGCGCCAGCAGCCAAGACTTGCGGACTAGCGCCGGGGAGCTGTTTTTT. It encodes CASSQDLRTSAGELFF.